This is a list of T cell receptor beta chains from one sample in a study of T cells in Graves' hyperthyroidism and ophthalmopathy. TCRdb passed the multiplex PCR reads through MiXCR, listing each CDR3 protein once. This table has more than 350,000 distinct CDR3 sequences, 13% to 15% appearing once. Sequencing was done on a sample of blood. These receptors came from a woman in her sixties or seventies with Graves' ophthalmopathy. Each CDR3 is given with its conserved first and last residue.

v_call	cdr3_aa
TRBV19	CASKRGGADHYGYTF
TRBV9	CASSISGRYNEQFF
TRBV5-1	CASSPRTSGTQETQYF
TRBV10-3	CAISRPGQGVRGYTF
TRBV7-9	CASSLLVGPHAPTQYF
TRBV4-1	CASSQEVTGDTEAFF
TRBV4-1	CASSPDRATGELFF
TRBV29-1	CSVETSGRINEQFF
TRBV5-1	CASSLIAGGVSYNEQFF
TRBV2	CASSHSVAGGPPGELFF
TRBV29-1	CSVVGRQTKDMNTEAFF
TRBV9	CASSPETSGSPHEQYF
TRBV28	CASSDGTSASRGDTQYF
TRBV20-1	CSPTHPDTQYF